Listed below are T cell receptor beta chains from one sample, sequenced in a study of blood T cell repertoires in COVID-19. Sequencing was performed with immunoSEQ multiplex PCR; in TCRdb, only in-frame clones are kept and a portion is missing. The sample has about 170,000 clones; approximately 91% are singletons. Sequenced sample: peripheral blood. The receptors here all came from a man younger than 35 with COVID-19, enrolled during active disease. The CDR3 runs from the conserved cysteine through the conserved F or W.

V	J	CDR3
TRBV27	TRBJ1-3	CASAWASGNTIYF
TRBV10-3	TRBJ2-3	CAIRGAFSTDTQYF
TRBV9	TRBJ2-2	CASSVEASGDGELFF
TRBV7-7	TRBJ2-1	CASSLRLADSYNEQFF
TRBV9	TRBJ2-1	CASSPHPFAGGPDEQFF
TRBV29-1	TRBJ1-1	CSVEDTGLNTEAFF
TRBV6-2/TRBV6-3	TRBJ2-1	CATIYREGLYNEQFF
TRBV6-6	TRBJ1-4	CASSYPGQTNEKLFF
TRBV6-5	TRBJ2-1	CASSSGLAGREQFF
TRBV7-2	TRBJ2-2	CASSLGSWELFF
TRBV30	TRBJ2-7	CAWSNAPRGEQYF
TRBV7-2	TRBJ2-1	CASSSGTSGRSEQFF
TRBV28	TRBJ2-1	CASSPSTNEQFF
TRBV9	TRBJ1-6	CASSTGGGSNSPLHF
TRBV27	TRBJ2-1	CASRSSGRDNEQFF
TRBV10-3	TRBJ1-2	CAISEQGASGYTF
TRBV5-1	TRBJ2-1	CASSYPPGQGSYEQFF
TRBV5-1	TRBJ2-3	CASSPTPSASDTQYF
TRBV28	TRBJ2-7	CASSLVLRQGRTYEQYF
TRBV4-1	TRBJ1-2	CASSPAGGESYGYTF
TRBV6-6	TRBJ2-7	CASSYSRLEQYF
TRBV28	TRBJ2-7	CASSFPAGGSYEQYF
TRBV18	TRBJ2-7	CASSPLVRGSSSYEQYF
TRBV1	TRBJ2-7	CTSSQLAGRSYEQYF
TRBV7-9	TRBJ2-7	CASSLGPFSDREGEQYF
TRBV7-9	TRBJ2-1	CASSLAPSGIVNEQFF
TRBV2	TRBJ2-3	CASNGGVYTDTQYF
TRBV6-1	TRBJ1-2	CASSEALSVYGYTF
TRBV2	TRBJ2-7	CASSEKSGTRGHEQYF
TRBV6-5	TRBJ1-1	CASRFTNRHTEAFF
TRBV27	TRBJ2-7	CASSLWGGEDEQYF
TRBV4-1	TRBJ2-7	CASSQDRDSWQYF
TRBV3-1/TRBV3-2	TRBJ2-7	CASSHLVRVKGASGDYEQYF
TRBV10-3	TRBJ2-2	CAIPQGPAGELFF
TRBV30	TRBJ2-7	CAWNWGRSFYEQYF
TRBV15	TRBJ1-2	CATSRPGDRGYGYTF
TRBV12-3/TRBV12-4	TRBJ1-3	CASTHRANTIYF
TRBV6-6	TRBJ1-5	CASRPGQGASQPQHF
TRBV12-3/TRBV12-4	TRBJ1-1	CASSLGGFTEAFF
TRBV5-1	TRBJ2-3	CASSLRQGAGDTQYF
TRBV20-1	TRBJ1-3	CSASKGVGNTIYF
TRBV28	TRBJ2-7	CASSLSGTSDYEQYF
TRBV3-1/TRBV3-2	TRBJ1-2	CASSQLWDRGGRGYTF
TRBV5-1	TRBJ2-7	CASSSPLAAYEQYF
TRBV15	TRBJ1-2	CATSREADTTYGYTF
TRBV9	TRBJ2-6	CASSAGFKEPSGANVLTF